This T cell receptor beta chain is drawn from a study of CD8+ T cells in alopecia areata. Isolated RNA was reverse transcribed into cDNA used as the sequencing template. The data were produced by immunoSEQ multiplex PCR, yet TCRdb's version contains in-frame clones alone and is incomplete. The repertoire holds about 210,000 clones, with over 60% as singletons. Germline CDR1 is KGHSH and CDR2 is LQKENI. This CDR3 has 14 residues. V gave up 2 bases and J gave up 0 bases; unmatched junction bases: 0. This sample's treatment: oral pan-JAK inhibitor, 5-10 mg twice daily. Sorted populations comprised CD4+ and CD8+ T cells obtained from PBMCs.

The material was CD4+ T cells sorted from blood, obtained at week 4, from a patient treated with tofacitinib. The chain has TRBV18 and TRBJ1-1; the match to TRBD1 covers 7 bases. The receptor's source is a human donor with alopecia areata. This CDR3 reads CASSPGTVNTEAFF. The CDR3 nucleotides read TGTGCCAGCTCACCAGGGACAGTGAACACTGAAGCTTTCTTT.